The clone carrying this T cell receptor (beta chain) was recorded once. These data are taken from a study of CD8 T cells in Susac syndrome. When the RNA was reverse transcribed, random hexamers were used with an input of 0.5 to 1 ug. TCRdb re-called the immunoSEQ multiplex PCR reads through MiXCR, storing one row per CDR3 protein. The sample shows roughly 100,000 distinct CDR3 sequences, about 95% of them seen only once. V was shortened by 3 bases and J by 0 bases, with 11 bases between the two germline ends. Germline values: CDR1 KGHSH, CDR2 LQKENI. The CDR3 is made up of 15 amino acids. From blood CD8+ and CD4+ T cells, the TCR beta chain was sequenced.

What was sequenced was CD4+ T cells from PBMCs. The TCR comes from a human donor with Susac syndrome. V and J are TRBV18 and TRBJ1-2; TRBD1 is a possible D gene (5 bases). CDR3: CASSPGQGANYGYTF. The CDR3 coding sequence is TGTGCCAGCTCACCTGGGCAGGGTGCTAACTATGGCTACACCTTC.